The present T cell receptor (beta chain) was sequenced within a study of T cells after yellow fever vaccination. Regarding the study as a whole: Among all clonotypes, a small share was observed in both CD4 and CD8 compartments.

TCRdb re-called the 5' RACE reads with MiXCR, one entry per CDR3 protein. Of 300,000 or so distinct CDR3 sequences detected, roughly 7.5% appear once; the ten largest clones hold roughly a sixth. The CDR3 loop spans 16 amino acids. Trimming removed 6 bases from V and 1 base from J; junction bases left unmatched: 12. Germline loops: CDR1 SGHTS, CDR2 YDEGEE. About this clonotype itself: The target antigen is unknown.

The chain is built from TRBV5-8 and TRBJ2-7; 8 nucleotides agree with TRBD2. This clonotype originated in a man younger than 35 who received the YFV17D yellow fever vaccine. Material: PBMCs, obtained more than 35 days after the first yellow fever vaccination. This CDR3 is CASMRGAGDGSYEQYF. Here the CDR3 DNA reads TGTGCCAGCATGCGGGGGGCGGGGGACGGGTCCTACGAGCAGTACTTC.